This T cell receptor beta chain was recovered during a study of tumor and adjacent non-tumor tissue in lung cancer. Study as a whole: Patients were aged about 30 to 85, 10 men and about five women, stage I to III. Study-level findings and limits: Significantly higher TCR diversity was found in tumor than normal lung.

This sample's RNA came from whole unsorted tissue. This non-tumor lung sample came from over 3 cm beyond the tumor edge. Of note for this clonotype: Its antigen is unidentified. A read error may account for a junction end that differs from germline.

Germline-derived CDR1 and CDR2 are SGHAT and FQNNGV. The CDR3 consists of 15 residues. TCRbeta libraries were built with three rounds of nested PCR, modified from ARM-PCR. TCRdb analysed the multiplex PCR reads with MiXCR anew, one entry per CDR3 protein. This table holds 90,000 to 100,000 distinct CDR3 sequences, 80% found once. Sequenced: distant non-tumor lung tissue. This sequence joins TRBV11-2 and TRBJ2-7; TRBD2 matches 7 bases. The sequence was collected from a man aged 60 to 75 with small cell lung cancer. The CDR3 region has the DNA TGTCCCAGCAGCTTAGCTACTAGCGACTCCTACGAGCGGTACTTC. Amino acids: CPSSLATSDSYERYF.